This T cell receptor beta chain was recorded in a study of blood T cell repertoires in COVID-19. Study background: Collection of acute and convalescent COVID-19 samples took place in the United States, Italy and Spain. Nucleic acid was either cDNA or gDNA, and it came from T cells, B-cell-depleted T cells, or PBMCs.

The CDR3 sequence is 18 residues long. Germline trimming cut 8 bases from V and 3 bases from J; bases unmatched to any gene: 20. In germline, CDR1 is LNHDA, CDR2 SQIVND (reference sequence). This clone has just a few counts. Per the study methods: From reference gene primer amplification, estimates of nucleated cell counts were derived. Sequenced by immunoSEQ multiplex PCR; TCRdb stores in-frame clones only, minus some. The V and J calls and clone size are taken from that table; D and trimming were inferred from the DNA. The sample lists 150,000 to 200,000 clones; roughly 79% were seen once. Source material: peripheral blood. The sequence was obtained from a woman of 80 years or more with acute or convalescent COVID-19. The V call is TRBV19, the J call TRBJ1-2; TRBD1 aligns across 8 bases. The CDR3 DNA reads as TGTGCCAGTCGTAGTAGTCCGGGACAGGACCTTCTCCACTATGGCTACACCTTC. It encodes CASRSSPGQDLLHYGYTF. Together with reference TRBV19 and TRBJ1-2, the CDR3 gives the full variable domain: DGGITQSPKYLFRKEGQNVTLSCEQNLNHDAMYWYRQDPGQGLRLIYYSQIVNDFQKGDIAEGYSVSREKKESFPLTVTSAQKNPTAFYLCASRSSPGQDLLHYGYTFGSGTRLTVV.